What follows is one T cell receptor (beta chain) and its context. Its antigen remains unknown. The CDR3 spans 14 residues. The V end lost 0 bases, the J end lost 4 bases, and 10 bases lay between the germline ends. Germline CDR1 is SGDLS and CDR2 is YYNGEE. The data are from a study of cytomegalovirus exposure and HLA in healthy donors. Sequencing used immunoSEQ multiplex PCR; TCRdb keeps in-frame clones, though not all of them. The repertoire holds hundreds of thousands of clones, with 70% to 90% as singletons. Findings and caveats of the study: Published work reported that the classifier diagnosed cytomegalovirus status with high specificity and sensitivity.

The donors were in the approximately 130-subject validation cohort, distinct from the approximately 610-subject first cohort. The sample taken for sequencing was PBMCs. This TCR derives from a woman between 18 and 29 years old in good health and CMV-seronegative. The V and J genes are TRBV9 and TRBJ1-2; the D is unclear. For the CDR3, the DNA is TGTGCCAGCAGCGTAGAGCCTGATGGCTATGGCTACACCTTC. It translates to CASSVEPDGYGYTF.